A selection of T cell receptor beta chains follows, all from one sample in a study of cytomegalovirus exposure and HLA in healthy donors. TCRdb's copy holds only in-frame clones and misses some; the assay was immunoSEQ multiplex PCR. The table includes about 160,000 clones, around 72% detected once. The sequenced material came from PBMCs. The receptors shown here come from a female donor in good health and CMV-seronegative. Both conserved end residues are part of each CDR3. Each record gives: J gene, V gene, CDR3 protein.

TRBJ1-2 TRBV6-1 CASSNRAYGYTF
TRBJ1-1 TRBV14 CASSQERAGQLNTEAFF
TRBJ1-1 TRBV19 CASTRGQGWVNTEAFF
TRBJ2-7 TRBV4-1 CASSQGTGVVSEQYF
TRBJ1-4 TRBV6-1 CATRSRGGEEKLFF
TRBJ1-5 TRBV6-1 CASRSWTGDQPQHF
TRBJ2-1 TRBV5-1 CASSPGQGSYNEQFF
TRBJ2-3 TRBV4-3 CASSRGAGTSGGTDTQYF
TRBJ1-6 TRBV19 CASSIGGVYNSPLHF
TRBJ1-2 TRBV5-1 CASSLGQGALYGYTF
TRBJ2-7 TRBV7-2 CASSFGHAGYEQYF
TRBJ1-1 TRBV2 CASKAGGILNTEAFF
TRBJ2-7 TRBV11-2 CASSDPTGRGYEQYF
TRBJ2-3 TRBV28 CASSLSQFPYTDTQYF
TRBJ1-3 TRBV6-1 CASSEGGNTIYF
TRBJ2-1 TRBV7-9 CASSFPLGGGTSYNEQFF
TRBJ2-1 TRBV7-8 CASSFQGAKNEQFF
TRBJ2-3 TRBV5-1 CASSLGASGSTDTQYF
TRBJ2-6 TRBV7-8 CASSLQTVSGANVLTF
TRBJ2-5 TRBV4-1 CASSRLAGGQETQYF
TRBJ1-2 TRBV6-5 CASSGDRDPIYGYTF
TRBJ2-3 TRBV9 CASSVDPSGRTDTQYF
TRBJ2-5 TRBV18 CASSPLRGFQETQYF
TRBJ2-1 TRBV7-7 CASSTPGTGSEQFF
TRBJ2-7 TRBV28 CASSSYRGTGSEQYF
TRBJ1-3 TRBV6-5 CASSRESGNTIYF
TRBJ1-1 TRBV28 CASRGRRSNTEAFF
TRBJ2-3 TRBV27 CASSPRRAGGTDTQYF
TRBJ2-2 TRBV7-9 CASRPLAGDTGELFF
TRBJ2-7 TRBV2 CASRSQAGGQFNEQYF
TRBJ2-7 TRBV9 CASSRATGYEQYF
TRBJ2-3 TRBV6-5 CASSYSLGGVAPQYF
TRBJ1-4 TRBV4-1 CASSRQGADEKLFF
TRBJ2-7 TRBV18 CASSPSAYEQYF
TRBJ2-7 TRBV4-1 CASSQGGLSPYEQYF
TRBJ2-7 TRBV10-3 CAIADSREITYEQYF
TRBJ1-5 TRBV7-8 CASSLVQGAGQQPQHF
TRBJ1-1 TRBV27 CASSPRQGVGTEAFF
TRBJ2-5 TRBV9 CASSVSRGVSETQYF
TRBJ2-7 TRBV9 CASSPSLAGGPYEQYF
TRBJ1-1 TRBV6-6 CASRTLDRAPREAFF
TRBJ2-2 TRBV28 CASSPRQGSTGELFF
TRBJ1-1 TRBV4-3 CASSQDGGGTEAFF
TRBJ1-5 TRBV18 CASSESNQPQHF
TRBJ1-5 TRBV6-5 CASSSQRRGNQPQHF
TRBJ2-1 TRBV7-8 CASSLESGSRNEQFF
TRBJ2-5 TRBV7-7 CASSLGGGGAETQYF